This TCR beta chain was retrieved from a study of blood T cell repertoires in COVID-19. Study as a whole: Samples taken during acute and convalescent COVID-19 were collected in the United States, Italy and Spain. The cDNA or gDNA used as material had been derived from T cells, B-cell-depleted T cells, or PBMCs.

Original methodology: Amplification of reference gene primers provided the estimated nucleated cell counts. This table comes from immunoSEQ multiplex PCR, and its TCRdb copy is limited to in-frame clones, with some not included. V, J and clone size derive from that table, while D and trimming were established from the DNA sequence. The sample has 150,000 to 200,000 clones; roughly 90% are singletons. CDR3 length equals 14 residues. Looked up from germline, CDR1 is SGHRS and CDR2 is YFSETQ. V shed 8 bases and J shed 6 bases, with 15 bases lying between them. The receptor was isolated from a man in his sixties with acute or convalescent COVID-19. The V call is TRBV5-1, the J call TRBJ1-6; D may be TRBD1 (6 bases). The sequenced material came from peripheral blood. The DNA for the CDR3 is TGCGCCAGTGGTCAGGGGTCCGGTAATTCACCCCTCCACTTT. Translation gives CASGQGSGNSPLHF.